These 21 T cell receptor beta chains came from one sample sequenced in a study of cytomegalovirus exposure and HLA in healthy donors (dated by TCRdb to between 2016 and 2019). To prepare the library, the immunoSEQ multiplex PCR assay was applied. The source is immuneACCESS, and TCRdb retained only in-frame sequences with V and J called. Part of the clones is not carried over; for the studies checked, unresolved V genes explain less than half of this, and the remainder is unexplained. This sample holds under 140,000 clones; roughly 89% were observed only once. Jointly, the top ten make up over 1.5% of the sample. Sample: PBMCs. The receptor source for this set is a young woman in good health and CMV-seronegative.

This chain joins TRBV9 and TRBJ2-4; the match to TRBD2 covers 14 bases. Germline trimming cut 0 bases from V and 0 bases from J; bases unmatched to any gene: 8. The CDR3 totals 20 residues. CDR1 and CDR2 from the germline V gene are SGDLS and YYNGEE. The CDR3 is CASSVDGTSGGDLAKNIQYF. The CDR3, as DNA: TGTGCCAGCAGCGTAGATGGGACTAGCGGGGGAGACCTAGCCAAAAACATTCAGTACTTC. The complete variable domain, with remaining parts taken from reference TRBV9 and TRBJ2-4, reads DSGVTQTPKHLITATGQRVTLRCSPRSGDLSVYWYQQSLDQGLQFLIQYYNGEERAKGNILERFSAQQFPDLHSELNLSSLELGDSALYFCASSVDGTSGGDLAKNIQYFGAGTRLSVL.

The rearrangement uses TRBV30 and TRBJ1-5; 8 bases line up with TRBD1. The germline V gene encodes CDR1 GTSNPN and CDR2 SVGIG (reference sequence). V lost 1 base, J lost 4 bases, and 0 bases stayed unmatched. This CDR3 contains 13 residues. Here the CDR3 reads CAWSDRGNQPQHF. The CDR3 DNA reads as TGTGCCTGGAGTGACAGGGGGAATCAGCCCCAGCATTTT.

A word on this clone: One junction end does not reproduce the germline sequence, and a read error may be involved. The J gene is TRBJ1-2, the V gene TRBV7-7, with TRBD1 matching 10 bases. Germline CDR1 is SSHAT and CDR2 is FNYEAQ (reference sequence). The CDR3 is 17 amino acids. The CDR3 region has the DNA TGTGCTAGCAGCTTAAGGGACAGGGGCCGACTTAACTATGGCTACACCTTC. Its protein is CASSLRDRGRLNYGYTF.

This sequence joins TRBV2 and TRBJ1-2; a possible D gene is TRBD1 (6 bases). The CDR3 consists of 14 residues. The V and J ends lost 2 bases and 2 bases respectively, with 9 bases between them. Germline V gene lookup returns CDR1 SNHLY and CDR2 FYNNEI. The CDR3 here is CASSETQGNYGYTF. The CDR3 coding sequence is TGTGCCAGCAGTGAAACCCAGGGGAACTATGGCTACACCTTC.

The rearrangement links TRBV6-6 to TRBJ1-5, with D hard to call. V lost 9 bases to trimming and J lost 1 base, with 10 bases between them. The CDR3 loop spans 13 amino acids. Germline V lookup: CDR1 MNHNY, CDR2 SVGAGI (reference sequence). The DNA for the CDR3 is TGTGCCAGTCGGAGAGGGAGCAATCAGCCCCAGCATTTT. Its translation: CASRRGSNQPQHF.

This clone was detected a few times. The J gene is TRBJ1-1, the V gene TRBV7-9; no firm D call. The V end was cut by 5 bases, the J end by 2 bases, with 12 bases between. CDR3 length: 14 residues. Germline CDR1 SEHNR, CDR2 FQNEAQ (reference sequence). The CDR3 sequence: CASSPGRGNTEAFF. The CDR3 DNA reads TGTGCCAGCAGCCCCGGGAGAGGAAACACTGAAGCTTTCTTT.

This clone was detected only once. V is TRBV6-5 and J is TRBJ1-4; 9 nucleotides line up with TRBD1. Germline V gives CDR1 MNHEY, CDR2 SVGAGI. The CDR3 contains 12 residues. The trim removed 5 bases at V and 10 bases at J, leaving 2 bases unmatched. The DNA for the CDR3 is TGTGCCAGCAGTACGACAGGGGGAAAACTGTTTTTT. Translated, it gives CASSTTGGKLFF.

The chain is built from TRBV18 and TRBJ2-7; tentative D call: TRBD2 (5 bases). CDR1 and CDR2 (germline): KGHSH, LQKENI. The CDR3 spans 15 residues. Trimming removed 2 bases at V and 6 bases at J, with 17 bases between. CDR3 bases: TGTGCCAGCTCACCAAGTAGCGTACCGAGTCCCGAGCAGTACTTC. Its translation is CASSPSSVPSPEQYF.

The rearrangement uses TRBV6-5 and TRBJ2-1; 11 positions agree with TRBD2. Germline V lookup: CDR1 MNHEY, CDR2 SVGAGI. The CDR3 length is 15 residues. The V and J ends lost 6 bases and 6 bases, in that order; junction bases with no gene match: 7. In DNA, the CDR3 is TGTGCCAGCAGAAGACTAGCGGGATTGTTCAATGAGCAGTTCTTC. Translation: CASRRLAGLFNEQFF.

This clone turned up a few times. The chain is built from TRBV27 and TRBJ1-5, with D unresolved. Looked up from germline, CDR1 is MNHEY and CDR2 is SMNVEV (reference sequence). Trimming stripped 3 bases from V and 2 bases from J, with 11 bases between. The CDR3 contains 15 residues. The DNA of the CDR3 is TGTGCCAGCAGTTTGTCCGGGATGGGCAATCAGCCCCAGCATTTT. Translated, it gives CASSLSGMGNQPQHF.

V gene TRBV19 combines with J gene TRBJ1-5, with D tentatively TRBD1 (5 bases). This CDR3 is built from 14 residues. The ends were cut back, 3 bases at V and 4 bases at J, with 10 bases in the middle. The V gene's germline CDR1 is LNHDA and CDR2 SQIVND (reference sequence). The CDR3, as DNA: TGTGCCAGTAGTATGGCAGGGATTAATCAGCCCCAGCATTTT. This codes for CASSMAGINQPQHF. The entire variable domain, with the rest obtained from reference TRBV19 and TRBJ1-5, is as follows: DGGITQSPKYLFRKEGQNVTLSCEQNLNHDAMYWYRQDPGQGLRLIYYSQIVNDFQKGDIAEGYSVSREKKESFPLTVTSAQKNPTAFYLCASSMAGINQPQHFGDGTRLSIL.

This chain joins TRBV30 and TRBJ1-1, with a tentative D call TRBD1 (5 bases). This CDR3 has 14 residues. Trimming left V 4 bases short and J 2 bases short, with 14 bases between. CDR1 GTSNPN and CDR2 SVGIG come from the germline V gene (reference sequence). The CDR3 DNA reads as TGTGCCTGGATCCCAGGGTTCGGCAACACTGAAGCTTTCTTT. This sequence encodes CAWIPGFGNTEAFF.

The chain is built from TRBV28 and TRBJ2-2; 10 positions agree with TRBD1. Germline V gives CDR1 MDHEN, CDR2 SYDVKM. The CDR3 has 17 amino acids. J lost 4 bases, V lost 5 bases, and 10 bases had no gene match. Written as DNA, the CDR3 is TGTGCCAGCAGTATGGAGACCGGGACAGGGGCCACCGGGGAGCTGTTTTTT. Its protein product is CASSMETGTGATGELFF.

The genes are TRBV7-9 and TRBJ1-2, with D possibly matching TRBD1 (5 bases). Germline CDR1 reads SEHNR; CDR2 reads FQNEAQ (reference sequence). This CDR3 is built from 15 residues. With 5 bases removed from V and 6 bases from J, the gap between germline ends came to 19 bases. The DNA for the CDR3 is TGTGCCAGCAGCGACAGATTAACTGGGTTGCATGGCTACACCTTC. It codes for CASSDRLTGLHGYTF.

This chain joins TRBV28 and TRBJ2-1; D is undetermined. The CDR3 runs to 15 residues. Between the trimmed V and J ends, which lost 3 bases and 7 bases, there was a span of 16 bases. The germline CDR1 and CDR2 sequences are MDHEN and SYDVKM. The CDR3 reads CASSFFRSERNEQFF. The CDR3 DNA reads as TGTGCCAGCAGTTTTTTTCGGTCCGAGAGGAATGAGCAGTTCTTC.

This chain joins TRBV28 and TRBJ2-7, with 7 nucleotides matching TRBD1. Germline CDR1 reads MDHEN; CDR2 reads SYDVKM. The V gene end was trimmed by 6 bases and the J gene end by 0 bases; junction bases not matched to a gene: 11. This CDR3 region has 16 residues. The CDR3: CASRLSGGLSSYEQYF. In DNA, the CDR3 is TGTGCCAGCAGACTCTCAGGGGGATTGAGCTCCTACGAGCAGTACTTC.

This clone was recorded only once. The chain joins TRBV19 to TRBJ1-1, with a tentative D call TRBD1 (6 bases). Between the trimmed V and J ends, which lost 11 bases and 4 bases, there was a span of 17 bases. The CDR3 extends over 13 amino acids. CDR1 and CDR2 (germline): LNHDA, SQIVND (reference sequence). CDR3 residues: CAAQPGGGTEAFF. As DNA, the CDR3 is TGTGCCGCCCAACCTGGGGGCGGCACTGAAGCTTTCTTT.

V is TRBV29-1 and J is TRBJ1-3; D might be TRBD1 (6 bases). Trimming removed 4 bases at V and 0 bases at J, with 7 bases between. The CDR3 has 13 amino acids. CDR1 and CDR2 from the germline V gene are SQVTM and ANQGSEA. The CDR3 spells CSVVRGSGNTIYF. The CDR3 bases are TGCAGCGTTGTCAGGGGCTCTGGAAACACCATATATTTT. The whole variable domain, filled in from reference TRBV29-1 and TRBJ1-3, reads SAVISQKPSRDICQRGTSLTIQCQVDSQVTMMFWYRQQPGQSLTLIATANQGSEATYESGFVIDKFPISRPNLTFSTLTVSNMSPEDSSIYLCSVVRGSGNTIYFGEGSWLTVV.

V is TRBV30 and J is TRBJ2-7; 11 bases agree with TRBD2. CDR1 GTSNPN and CDR2 SVGIG come from the germline V gene (reference sequence). The CDR3 sequence is 17 residues long. The junction had 13 bases not matched to a gene; V was cut back by 2 bases and J by 4 bases. Here the CDR3 reads CAWSQPFSGTSGYEQYF. The CDR3 DNA reads as TGTGCCTGGAGTCAGCCATTCTCTGGGACTAGCGGATACGAGCAGTACTTC.

V and J are TRBV5-1 and TRBJ2-7; perhaps TRBD1 as D (5 bases). This CDR3 is built from 14 residues. CDR1 is SGHRS, CDR2 YFSETQ, per germline. V lost 1 base and J 3 bases, leaving 11 bases between the germline ends. CDR3 region: CASSLRQGIYEQYF. CDR3 bases: TGCGCCAGCAGCTTGAGGCAGGGAATCTACGAGCAGTACTTC.

The J gene is TRBJ1-1, the V gene TRBV2; D uncertain. Germline CDR1 SNHLY, CDR2 FYNNEI. This CDR3 has 14 residues. V shed 8 bases and J shed 2 bases, with 15 bases lying between them. The CDR3 sequence: CASAFVRGNTEAFF. CDR3 coding DNA: TGTGCCAGCGCGTTTGTCCGGGGTAACACTGAAGCTTTCTTT.